The present T cell receptor (beta chain) was sequenced within a study of T cell responses to AZD1222 COVID-19 vaccine. This table comes from immunoSEQ multiplex PCR, and its TCRdb copy is limited to in-frame clones, with some not included. The sample records over 45,000 clones, around nine tenths being singletons. Study results and limitations: There were repertoire samples only from the period after the peak T cell response. Mostly white British, mostly female donors; authors suggested clonal diversity may be underestimated. Compared with day 0, the breadth and depth of the Spike-specific TCR repertoire rose significantly after two doses of AZD1222.

A word on this clone: Its specificity is not known.

Trimming cost V 0 bases and J 6 bases, with 21 bases left between them. CDR1 is SGHRS, CDR2 YFSETQ, per germline. The CDR3 consists of 17 residues. This TCR was sampled from an adult who received the AZD1222 COVID-19 vaccine. V and J are TRBV5-1 and TRBJ1-2, with D maybe TRBD1 (5 bases). Sequenced material: peripheral blood, taken 28 days after the second AZD1222 dose. The CDR3 here is CASSLVGGAQDDHGYTF. The CDR3 DNA reads as TGCGCCAGCAGCTTGGTAGGAGGGGCCCAGGACGATCATGGCTACACCTTC.